These 8 T cell receptor beta chains came from one sample sequenced in a study of Graves' ophthalmopathy and Graves' hyperthyroidism. RNA transcripts yielded amplified TCR beta CDR3 regions. After a first-round RT-PCR with HTBI primers, a second-round multiplex PCR was run. One entry per CDR3 protein, called by TCRdb with MiXCR from the multiplex PCR reads. Here the sample spans roughly 480,000 distinct CDR3 sequences, over 13% being singletons. The sequencing sample was made of blood. These receptor sequences come from a woman in her twenties or thirties with Graves' ophthalmopathy.

This clonotype came up many times. The chain joins TRBV9 to TRBJ1-6; D unresolved. CDR1 and CDR2 from the germline V gene are SGDLS and YYNGEE. The CDR3 length is 17 residues. V lost 6 bases and J lost 0, with 16 bases in between. This chain's CDR3 is CASTLEDGVSYNSPLHF. The DNA for the CDR3 is TGTGCCAGCACCCTGGAGGACGGTGTCTCCTATAATTCACCCCTCCACTTT.

Regarding this clonotype: Given a much more abundant clone one base away, this may be a read error. The rearrangement joins TRBV28 to TRBJ1-2; 8 bases agree with TRBD1. V lost 6 bases and J lost 5; bases outside the gene matches: 14. Per the germline V gene, CDR1 is MDHEN and CDR2 is SYDVKM. The CDR3 contains 16 residues. The CDR3 loop is CASRSTPRGPGYGYTF. The CDR3 nucleotides read TGTGCCAGCAGATCTACCCCCAGGGGGCCCGGGTATGGCTACACCTTC.

This clonotype was observed at least ten times. This chain links TRBV13 with TRBJ1-2; the D gene is possibly TRBD1 (5 bases). The CDR3 runs to 13 residues. Germline CDR1 and CDR2: PRHDT and FYEKMQ (reference sequence). V lost 5 bases and J 8 bases, leaving 15 bases between the germline ends. Here the CDR3 DNA reads TGTGCCAGCAGCCCTCGCGGGGGTCACGGCTACACCTTC. It translates to CASSPRGGHGYTF.

J is TRBJ2-5 and V is TRBV24-1, with TRBD1 as a possible D gene (5 bases). Germline V lookup: CDR1 KGHDR, CDR2 SFDVKD. Trimming left V 3 bases short and J 1 base short, with 14 bases between. The CDR3 contains 16 residues. The CDR3 bases are TGTGCCACCAGTGATACCTCCAAGGGGCGCCAAGAGACCCAGTACTTC. Its translation: CATSDTSKGRQETQYF.

This clonotype was detected many times. The V and J genes are TRBV19 and TRBJ1-1, with 8 nucleotides matching TRBD1. Losses at the gene ends were 8 bases for V and 0 bases for J; bases not matched to a gene: 5. Germline V gene sequence: CDR1 LNHDA, CDR2 SQIVND (reference sequence). CDR3 length: 14 amino acids. DNA of the CDR3: TGTGCCAGTGGGACAGGTCCCCTGAACACTGAAGCTTTCTTT. As protein: CASGTGPLNTEAFF. The entire variable domain, with the rest obtained from reference TRBV19 and TRBJ1-1, is as follows: DGGITQSPKYLFRKEGQNVTLSCEQNLNHDAMYWYRQDPGQGLRLIYYSQIVNDFQKGDIAEGYSVSREKKESFPLTVTSAQKNPTAFYLCASGTGPLNTEAFFGQGTRLTVV.

This clonotype came up many times. CDR3 region: CASSLSQSSNQPQHF. DNA of the CDR3: TGTGCCAGCAGTTTATCACAGAGTAGCAATCAGCCCCAGCATTTT. The chain employs TRBV28 and TRBJ1-5; D not resolved. Germline-derived CDR1 and CDR2 are MDHEN and SYDVKM. The CDR3 length is 15 residues. The V gene lost 1 base and the J gene lost 0 bases, with 7 bases spanning the gap.

This clonotype has only a few counts. V usage is TRBV5-1 and J usage is TRBJ2-7; 8 bases are shared with TRBD2. V dropped 0 bases and J dropped 0; count of bases not matched to a gene: 5. CDR1 and CDR2 from the germline V gene are SGHRS and YFSETQ. The CDR3 is 16 amino acids. The CDR3 sequence is CASSLAVLADSYEQYF. CDR3 sequence (DNA): TGCGCCAGCAGCTTGGCCGTACTAGCGGACTCCTACGAGCAGTACTTC.

This clonotype appeared many times. The rearrangement uses TRBV12-3 or TRBV12-4 and TRBJ1-6; D uncertain. This CDR3 is built from 14 residues. Trimming removed 2 bases at V and 7 bases at J, with 9 bases between. The CDR3 DNA follows: TGTGCCAGCAGTTTACAACAAAAGAATTCACCCCTCCACTTT. This codes for CASSLQQKNSPLHF.